The 10 T cell receptor beta chains below were found in one sample sequenced in a study of tumor-infiltrating lymphocytes in primary liver carcinoma. Synthesis of TCR beta cDNA was carried out from approximately 500 ng total RNA with a constant-region primer. Library construction for TCR beta comprised three nested multiplex PCR rounds performed with slightly modified ARM-PCR. The first two PCR rounds used TRBV1-TRBV30 primers with a Cbeta primer, 10 cycles each. TCRdb reprocessed the multiplex PCR reads with MiXCR, giving one entry per CDR3 protein. The sample records approximately 110,000 distinct CDR3 sequences, roughly three fifths being singletons. Taking about 17-31 mg of unsorted bulk tissue, the authors co-extracted RNA and DNA. The specimen sequenced was liver tumor tissue from sampling region 3. The sample's subset: tumor region T3, left-lateral pole. These receptors all stem from a woman aged 60-75 years with primary liver carcinoma and hepatitis B virus infection.

This clonotype was recorded a few times. One end of the junction does not line up with germline, which may come from a read error. This sequence joins TRBV30 and TRBJ2-5; D possibly corresponds to TRBD2 (5 bases). This CDR3 is 13 amino acids long. Germline CDR1 is GTSNPN and CDR2 is SVGIG (reference sequence). The CDR3 region is CAWREVTQETQCF. DNA for the CDR3: TGTGCCTGGAGGGAGGTCACACAAGAGACCCAGTGCTTC.

This clonotype has ten or more counts. The chain carries TRBV14 and TRBJ1-1, with 9 bases matching TRBD1. The CDR3 sequence is 15 residues long. V was clipped by 4 bases and J by 2 bases; unmatched bases: 5. CDR1 is SGHDN, CDR2 FVKESK, per germline. This CDR3 is CASSRTGQGNTEAFF. The CDR3 DNA is TGTGCCAGCAGCCGCACGGGACAGGGTAACACTGAAGCTTTCTTT. Combining the CDR3 with reference TRBV14 and TRBJ1-1 gives the whole variable domain EAGVTQFPSHSVIEKGQTVTLRCDPISGHDNLYWYRRVMGKEIKFLLHFVKESKQDESGMPNNRFLAERTGGTYSTLKVQPAELEDSGVYFCASSRTGQGNTEAFFGQGTRLTVV.

This chain connects TRBV11-2 to TRBJ1-4; D not certain. The CDR3 loop spans 11 amino acids. Germline V lookup: CDR1 SGHAT, CDR2 FQNNGV. Between the trimmed V and J ends, which lost 5 bases and 7 bases, there was a span of 5 bases. The CDR3 spells CASSDPEKLFF. The CDR3 coding sequence is TGTGCCAGCAGCGACCCTGAAAAACTGTTTTTT.

In this sample, this clonotype turned up a few times. This clone may be a read error of a much larger clone one base away. J is TRBJ2-1 and V is TRBV12-5; perhaps TRBD2 as D (5 bases). The CDR3 loop spans 14 amino acids. Germline-derived CDR1 and CDR2 are LGHNT and FRNRAP. The CDR3 sequence: CASGPSGTYNEQLF. In nucleotides, the CDR3 is TGTGCTAGTGGTCCGAGCGGTACCTACAATGAGCAGCTCTTC. The full variable domain, completed using reference TRBV12-5 and TRBJ2-1, is DARVTQTPRHKVTEMGQEVTMRCQPILGHNTVFWYRQTMMQGLELLAYFRNRAPLDDSGMPKDRFSAEMPDATLATLKIQPSEPRDSAVYFCASGPSGTYNEQLFGPGTRLTVL.

This clonotype appeared a few times. V is TRBV11-2 and J is TRBJ2-2; 7 bases line up with TRBD1. Germline loops: CDR1 SGHAT, CDR2 FQNNGV. The CDR3 spans 15 residues. V lost 5 bases, J lost 5 bases, and 8 bases stayed unmatched. Here the CDR3 DNA reads TGTGCCAGCAGCCCCACCAGGGGGACAACCGGGGAGCTGTTTTTT. The encoded protein is CASSPTRGTTGELFF. Full variable domain (rest looked up from reference TRBV11-2 and TRBJ2-2): EAGVAQSPRYKIIEKRQSVAFWCNPISGHATLYWYQQILGQGPKLLIQFQNNGVVDDSQLPKDRFSAERLKGVDSTLKIQPAKLEDSAVYLCASSPTRGTTGELFFGEGSRLTVL.

On this clonotype: A much larger clone differs by one base, so this may be a read error. The chain employs TRBV14 and TRBJ1-6, with 8 positions matching TRBD1. V was clipped by 6 bases and J by 17 bases; unmatched bases: 12. Germline V gives CDR1 SGHDN, CDR2 FVKESK. The CDR3 is made up of 13 amino acids. The CDR3 sequence: CASSAIRQGSVHF. The CDR3 bases are TGTGCCAGCAGTGCGATAAGACAGGGGTCAGTCCACTTT.

Turning to this clonotype: This may stem from a read error, because a much larger clone lies one nucleotide away. The chain has TRBV4-1 and TRBJ2-3; TRBD1 is a possible D gene (5 bases). Trimming took off 0 bases at V and 3 bases at J, with 10 bases between the two ends. The CDR3 has 15 residues. CDR1 and CDR2 (germline): MGHRA, YSYEKL. As DNA, the CDR3 is TGCGCCAGCAGCCAAGATCACAGGAGAACAGATACGCAGTATTTT. The encoded protein is CASSQDHRRTDTQYF.

Ten or more counts support this clonotype. The chain combines TRBV6-5 with TRBJ2-3; D is perhaps TRBD2 (5 bases). The V end was cut by 0 bases, the J end by 2 bases, with 9 bases between. The germline gives CDR1 MNHEY, CDR2 SVGAGI. This CDR3 comprises 15 residues. DNA for the CDR3: TGTGCCAGCAGTTACTCGAGAGGGAACACAGATACGCAGTATTTT. This translates into CASSYSRGNTDTQYF.

This clonotype was counted once. This could be a read error, since a much larger clone is one nucleotide away. J is TRBJ1-1 and V is TRBV6-1; possibly TRBD1 for D (5 bases). From germline, CDR1 is MNHNS and CDR2 SASEGT. Between the trimmed V and J ends, which lost 10 bases and 1 base, there was a span of 13 bases. The CDR3 is made up of 13 amino acids. The DNA for the CDR3 is TGTGCCATCCCGGCAGGGACGAACACTGAAGCTTTCTTT. Protein sequence: CAIPAGTNTEAFF.

Notes on this clonotype: This may be a read error: a much more frequent sequence differs by one nucleotide. This chain connects TRBV7-8 to TRBJ2-3; D gene uncertain. With 3 bases removed from V and 6 bases from J, the gap between germline ends came to 7 bases. CDR1 is SGHVS, CDR2 FQNEAQ, per germline. This CDR3 contains 12 residues. The chain's CDR3 is CASSLVPDTQYF. CDR3 in DNA: TGTGCCAGCAGCTTGGTCCCTGATACGCAGTATTTT.